Reported below is one T cell receptor beta chain. The data are from a study of blood T cell repertoires in COVID-19. Study details: Whether acute or convalescent, the COVID-19 samples came from the United States, Italy and Spain.

The protocol was immunoSEQ multiplex PCR, while the TCRdb copy is restricted to in-frame clones and leaves out a portion. The data contain 250,000 to 300,000 clones, about 91% of them singletons. Sample: peripheral blood. The TCR comes from a woman aged 25 to 45 who had recovered from COVID-19.

The DNA for the CDR3 is TGCGCCAGCAGCCCCCAAGTGGGACAGAACTATGGCTACACCTTC. Its protein is CASSPQVGQNYGYTF. This sequence joins TRBV4-3 and TRBJ1-2, with TRBD1 matching 7 bases. This CDR3 has 15 amino acids. The junction had 7 bases not matched to a gene; V was cut back by 4 bases and J by 2 bases. Germline-derived CDR1 and CDR2 are LGHNA and YSLEER.